This T cell receptor beta chain was captured by sequencing in a study of immune evolution from preneoplasia to lung adenocarcinoma. The ends were cut back, 3 bases at V and 0 bases at J, with 8 bases in the middle. There are 15 residues in the CDR3. Per the germline V gene, CDR1 is SGHTA and CDR2 is FQGNSA. Libraries were prepared by immunoSEQ multiplex PCR; TCRdb keeps only in-frame clonotypes and omits some of them. The sample lists about 26,000 clones, about 74% seen once, with 4.5% to 7% in the top ten. The chain links TRBV7-2 to TRBJ2-2; D is uncertain. Sample: FFPE invasive lung adenocarcinoma tissue. The receptor was derived from a person in their sixties with invasive lung adenocarcinoma. Some clones in this sample may be carry-over from other donors' samples. CDR3 bases: TGTGCCAGCAGCTTTTCCGTCGCGAACACCGGGGAGCTGTTTTTT. The encoded protein is CASSFSVANTGELFF.